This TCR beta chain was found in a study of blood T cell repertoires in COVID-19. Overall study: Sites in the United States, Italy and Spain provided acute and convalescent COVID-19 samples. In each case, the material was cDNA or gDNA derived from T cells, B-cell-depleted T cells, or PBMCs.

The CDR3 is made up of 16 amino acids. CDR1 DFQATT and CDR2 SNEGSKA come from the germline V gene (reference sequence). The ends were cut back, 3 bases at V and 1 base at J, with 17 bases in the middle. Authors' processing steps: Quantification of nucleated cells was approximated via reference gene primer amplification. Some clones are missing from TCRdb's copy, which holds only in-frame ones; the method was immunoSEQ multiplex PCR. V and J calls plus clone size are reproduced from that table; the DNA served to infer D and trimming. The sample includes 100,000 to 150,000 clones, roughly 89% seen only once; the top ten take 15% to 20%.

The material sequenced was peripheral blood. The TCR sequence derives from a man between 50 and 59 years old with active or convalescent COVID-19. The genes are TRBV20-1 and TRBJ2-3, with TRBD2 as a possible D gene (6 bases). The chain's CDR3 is CSASYNGRRGTDTQYF. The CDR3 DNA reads TGCAGTGCTAGTTACAACGGGAGAAGGGGCACAGATACGCAGTATTTT.